This T cell receptor beta chain was recorded in a study of cytomegalovirus exposure and HLA in healthy donors. Study-level points and caveats: Investigators reported about 160 TCR beta chains as tied to cytomegalovirus.

The study ran its PCR with 60 Vbeta and 13 Jbeta primers. Clones were read by immunoSEQ multiplex PCR, and TCRdb kept only the in-frame ones, dropping some. The sample includes 150,000 to 200,000 clones, 80% to 85% seen only once; the top ten take 0.9% to 1%. Comment on this clone: Its antigen is unknown.

J was trimmed by 1 base and V by 6 bases; bases with no gene match: 4. Germline V gene lookup returns CDR1 KGHSH and CDR2 LQKENI. The CDR3 loop spans 15 amino acids. The sequence came from a girl under 10 years old in good health and CMV-seropositive. The gene calls are TRBV18 and TRBJ2-2, with 8 bases identical to TRBD2. Sequenced input: PBMCs. Here the CDR3 reads CASSIREGNTGELFF. The CDR3 bases are TGTGCCAGCTCGATACGGGAGGGGAACACCGGGGAGCTGTTTTTT.